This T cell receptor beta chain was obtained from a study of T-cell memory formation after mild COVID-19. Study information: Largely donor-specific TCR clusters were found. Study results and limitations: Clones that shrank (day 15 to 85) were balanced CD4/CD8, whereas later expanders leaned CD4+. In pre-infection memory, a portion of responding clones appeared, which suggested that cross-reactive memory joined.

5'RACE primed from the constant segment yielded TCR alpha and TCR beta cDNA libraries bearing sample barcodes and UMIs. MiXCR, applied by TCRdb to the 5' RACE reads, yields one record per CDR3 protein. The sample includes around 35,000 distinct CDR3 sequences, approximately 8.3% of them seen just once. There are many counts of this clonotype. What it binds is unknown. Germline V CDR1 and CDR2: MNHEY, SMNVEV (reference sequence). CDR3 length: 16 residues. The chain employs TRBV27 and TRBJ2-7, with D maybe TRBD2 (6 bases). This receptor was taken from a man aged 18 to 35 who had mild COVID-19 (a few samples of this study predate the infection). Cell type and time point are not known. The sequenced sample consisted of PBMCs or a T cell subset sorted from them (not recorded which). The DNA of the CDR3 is TGTGCTTCTCAGGGCCTCCGGCGGGGTGGCAACAACGAGCAGTACTTC. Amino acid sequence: CASQGLRRGGNNEQYF.